Given below is one TCR beta chain in context. The target antigen is unknown. Researchers tagged individual cDNA molecules with unique molecular identifiers. In TCRdb, the 5' RACE reads were re-called with MiXCR into one record per CDR3 protein. The sample has some 87,000 distinct CDR3 sequences, around 13% seen once. The data were obtained in a study of early T cells in non-severe SARS-CoV-2 infection. Study as a whole: The sequenced material was bulk RNA from unsorted whole blood, and its chains were unpaired. Study-level results: VDJdb matching favored anti-spike CD8 responses, missing private and CD4 specificities.

Germline CDR1 reads MNHNS; CDR2 reads SASEGT. This CDR3 comprises 12 residues. Between the trimmed V and J ends, which lost 1 base and 2 bases, there was a span of 1 base. The TCR originated in an adult who was a healthcare worker with PCR-confirmed SARS-CoV-2 infection or an uninfected control (not recorded which). The rearrangement joins TRBV6-1 to TRBJ2-3; D unclear. Sequencing input: whole blood. CDR3 in amino acids: CASSEDTDTQYF. CDR3 in DNA: TGTGCCAGCAGTGAAGACACAGATACGCAGTATTTT.